A selection of T cell receptor beta chains follows, all from one sample in a study of blood T cell repertoires in COVID-19. This table comes from immunoSEQ multiplex PCR, and its TCRdb copy is limited to in-frame clones, with some not included. The sample holds around 120,000 clones; nearly 90% are singletons and the top ten take 3.8%. Material: peripheral blood. These TCRs come from a woman between 55 and 75 years old with COVID-19, enrolled during active disease. Both conserved end residues are part of each CDR3. D genes are given only for firm matches. Clone size is stated in some rows and not others, as once, few, many or a class when expanded.

V gene,J gene,D gene,clone size,CDR3 protein,CDR3 DNA
TRBV30,TRBJ2-5,NA,few,CACGSGGGRGETQYF,TGTGCCTGCGGAAGTGGTGGAGGTCGGGGAGAGACCCAGTACTTC
TRBV19,TRBJ1-1,TRBD1,once,CASSGRRGPTEAFF,TGTGCCAGTAGTGGGCGAAGGGGGCCCACTGAAGCTTTCTTT
TRBV5-1,TRBJ1-4,TRBD1,NA,CASSGTGAGNEKLFF,TGCGCCAGCAGCGGGACAGGGGCGGGTAATGAAAAACTGTTTTTT
TRBV7-2,TRBJ2-1,TRBD2,NA,CASSHGGGASYNEQFF,TGTGCCAGCAGCCACGGGGGGGGCGCTTCCTACAATGAGCAGTTCTTC
TRBV19,TRBJ1-1,TRBD1,NA,CASSGQGSTDTEAFF,TGTGCCAGTAGTGGACAGGGTTCGACGGACACTGAAGCTTTCTTT
TRBV7-3,TRBJ2-5,TRBD2,NA,CASSLGTSGGQETQYF,TGTGCCAGCAGCTTAGGGACTAGCGGGGGGCAAGAGACCCAGTACTTC
TRBV6-2/TRBV6-3,TRBJ1-5,NA,NA,CASSYTQGGIGNQPQHF,TGTGCCAGCAGTTACACCCAGGGAGGTATAGGCAATCAGCCCCAGCATTTT
TRBV18,TRBJ1-6,NA,NA,CASSPPRHIYNSPLHF,TGTGCCAGCTCACCACCCCGACATATTTATAATTCACCCCTCCACTTT
TRBV7-9,TRBJ1-4,TRBD1,once,CASSSLTGFEKLFF,TGTGCCAGCAGCTCGCTGACAGGGTTTGAAAAACTGTTTTTT
TRBV18,TRBJ1-1,NA,NA,CASSPARENTEAFF,TGTGCCAGCTCACCCGCCAGGGAGAACACTGAAGCTTTCTTT
TRBV10-2,TRBJ1-2,NA,NA,CASSHPQLELYGYTF,TGCGCCAGCAGCCACCCCCAACTAGAGCTTTATGGCTACACCTTC
TRBV9,TRBJ2-5,TRBD1,NA,CASSPRDRGAPLQETQYF,TGTGCCAGCAGCCCCCGGGACAGGGGCGCCCCACTTCAAGAGACCCAGTACTTC
TRBV19,TRBJ1-5,TRBD1,NA,CASSIVGTGISAQHF,TGTGCCAGTAGTATCGTTGGGACAGGGATCTCCGCCCAGCATTTT
TRBV5-4,TRBJ2-7,TRBD1,NA,CASSSEQGAYEQYF,TGTGCCAGCAGCTCCGAACAGGGGGCCTACGAGCAGTACTTC
TRBV7-7,TRBJ2-7,TRBD2,NA,CASSQFPGLTYEQYF,TGTGCTAGCAGCCAATTCCCGGGACTAACCTACGAGCAGTACTTC
TRBV27,TRBJ1-5,NA,NA,CASSLGAGTNQPQHF,TGTGCCAGCAGTTTAGGGGCCGGAACAAATCAGCCCCAGCATTTT
TRBV3-1/TRBV3-2,TRBJ1-4,TRBD1,NA,CASSQIQGAANEKLFF,TGTGCCAGCAGCCAAATACAGGGGGCAGCGAATGAAAAACTGTTTTTT
TRBV6-2/TRBV6-3,TRBJ1-6,NA,NA,CASSFPSGFNNSPLHF,TGTGCCAGCAGTTTTCCGTCAGGATTTAATAATTCACCCCTCCACTTT
TRBV7-2,TRBJ1-1,NA,few,CASSWDIYTEAFF,TGTGCCAGCAGCTGGGACATATACACTGAAGCTTTCTTT
TRBV5-4,TRBJ2-3,NA,NA,CASSFLRAGRTDTQYF,TGTGCCAGCAGCTTTCTCCGAGCGGGCCGCACAGATACGCAGTATTTT
TRBV2,TRBJ1-1,NA,NA,CASSRDFTEAFF,TGTGCCAGCAGCCGGGACTTCACTGAAGCTTTCTTT
TRBV27,TRBJ2-7,TRBD2,NA,CASSLKGGISYEQYF,TGTGCCAGCAGTTTGAAGGGAGGGATCTCCTACGAGCAGTACTTC
TRBV9,TRBJ1-6,NA,few,CASSVDRDYSPLHF,TGTGCCAGCAGCGTAGACAGGGATTATTCACCCCTCCACTTT
TRBV5-6,TRBJ2-1,NA,NA,CASSKDRRFYNEQFF,TGTGCCAGCAGCAAAGACAGAAGATTTTACAATGAGCAGTTCTTC
TRBV7-9,TRBJ1-2,TRBD1,once,CASRPGQGSGYTF,TGTGCCAGCAGGCCGGGACAGGGATCTGGCTACACCTTC
TRBV6-5,TRBJ2-7,TRBD1,NA,CASSRDRAYEQYF,TGTGCCAGCAGTAGAGACAGGGCCTACGAGCAGTACTTC
TRBV6-4,TRBJ2-2,NA,NA,CASSAAGLSTGELFF,TGTGCCAGCAGTGCCGCGGGGCTGAGCACCGGGGAGCTGTTTTTT
TRBV3-1/TRBV3-2,TRBJ2-3,TRBD2,NA,CASRRTSGGSDTQYF,TGTGCCAGCAGACGGACTAGCGGGGGATCGGATACGCAGTATTTT
TRBV10-2,TRBJ2-3,NA,NA,CASSELNRGTDTQYF,TGCGCCAGCAGTGAGTTGAACAGGGGCACAGATACGCAGTATTTT
TRBV12-3/TRBV12-4,TRBJ1-1,NA,NA,CARPGVTEAFF,TGTGCCCGTCCGGGAGTCACTGAAGCTTTCTTT
TRBV7-9,TRBJ1-2,NA,NA,CASSLPGDYGYTF,TGTGCCAGCAGCTTACCGGGGGACTATGGCTACACCTTC
TRBV5-4,TRBJ2-2,TRBD1,NA,CASSPTGIGELFF,TGTGCCAGCAGCCCGACAGGGATCGGGGAGCTGTTTTTT
TRBV20-1,TRBJ2-3,TRBD1,NA,CSALTGATQYF,TGCAGTGCTCTGACAGGGGCGACGCAGTATTTT
TRBV6-2/TRBV6-3,TRBJ2-2,NA,few,CASSRPGWSGELFF,TGTGCCAGCAGTAGACCGGGGTGGTCCGGGGAGCTGTTTTTT
TRBV18,TRBJ1-4,NA,once,CASSPQAAWVNEKLFF,TGTGCCAGCTCACCCCAGGCAGCCTGGGTGAACGAAAAACTGTTTTTT
TRBV11-2,TRBJ1-3,NA,NA,CASSLGGDSGNTIYF,TGTGCCAGCAGCTTGGGGGGGGACTCTGGAAACACCATATATTTT
TRBV5-6,TRBJ2-7,NA,few,CASSLTGGAEQYF,TGTGCCAGCAGCTTGACAGGTGGGGCCGAGCAGTACTTC
TRBV6-5,TRBJ2-7,TRBD2,NA,CASTREGWAYEQYF,TGTGCCAGCACTAGGGAGGGATGGGCCTACGAGCAGTACTTC
TRBV29-1,TRBJ1-1,TRBD1,NA,CSVPTTGVYTEAFF,TGCAGCGTTCCAACGACAGGGGTGTATACTGAAGCTTTCTTT
TRBV5-4,TRBJ2-2,TRBD2,NA,CASSFLAGGFTGELFF,TGTGCCAGCAGCTTTTTAGCGGGGGGCTTCACCGGGGAGCTGTTTTTT
TRBV7-2,TRBJ2-2,TRBD2,NA,CASSPGLAENTGELFF,TGTGCCAGCAGCCCGGGACTAGCGGAGAACACCGGGGAGCTGTTTTTT
TRBV6-5,TRBJ2-7,TRBD1,NA,CASRETGGETYEQYF,TGTGCCAGCAGGGAGACAGGGGGCGAAACCTACGAGCAGTACTTC
TRBV5-6,TRBJ2-7,NA,NA,CASSSEYEQYF,TGTGCCAGCAGCTCTGAGTACGAGCAGTACTTC
TRBV6-2/TRBV6-3,TRBJ1-1,NA,NA,CASSFAGVYTEAFF,TGTGCCAGCAGTTTCGCAGGGGTGTACACTGAAGCTTTCTTT
TRBV2,TRBJ1-2,NA,NA,CASRGLNYGYTF,TGTGCCAGCAGGGGACTCAACTATGGCTACACCTTC
TRBV10-3,TRBJ1-4,NA,NA,CAISVTEGDEKLFF,TGTGCCATCAGTGTCACGGAGGGAGATGAAAAACTGTTTTTT